What follows is one T cell receptor (beta chain) and its context. V lost 6 bases, J lost 8 bases, and 13 bases lay in between. This CDR3 is 13 amino acids long. These data originate in a study of control samples from healthy donors and cancer patients. Sequenced by immunoSEQ multiplex PCR; TCRdb stores in-frame clones only, minus some. The table has some 70,000 clones, about 83% seen once. This chain links TRBV12-3 or TRBV12-4 with TRBJ1-4; D call uncertain. This clonotype was sampled from a man aged 55-75 years in good health. Sequencing was performed on blood. The CDR3 loop reads CASSYKSDEKLFF. In DNA form, the CDR3 reads TGTGCCAGCAGCTACAAGAGCGACGAAAAACTGTTTTTT.